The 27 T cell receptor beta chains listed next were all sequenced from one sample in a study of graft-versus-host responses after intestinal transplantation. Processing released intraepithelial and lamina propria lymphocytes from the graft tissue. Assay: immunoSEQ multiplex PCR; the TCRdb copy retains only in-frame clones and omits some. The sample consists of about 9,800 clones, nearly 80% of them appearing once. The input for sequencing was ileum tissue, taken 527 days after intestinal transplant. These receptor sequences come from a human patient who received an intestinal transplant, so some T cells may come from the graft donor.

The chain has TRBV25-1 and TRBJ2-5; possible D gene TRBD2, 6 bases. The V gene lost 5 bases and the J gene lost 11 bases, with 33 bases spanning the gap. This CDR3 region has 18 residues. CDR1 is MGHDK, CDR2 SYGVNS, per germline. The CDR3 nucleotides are TGTGCCAGCAGTACCTTATTGCGGCTAGCGAACGGATATGGGGAGCAGTACTTC. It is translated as CASSTLLRLANGYGEQYF.

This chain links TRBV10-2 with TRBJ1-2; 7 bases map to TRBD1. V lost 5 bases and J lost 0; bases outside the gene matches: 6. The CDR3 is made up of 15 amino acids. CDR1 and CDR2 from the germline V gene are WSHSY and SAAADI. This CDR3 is CASSTGTAANYGYTF. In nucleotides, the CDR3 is TGCGCCAGCAGTACCGGGACAGCGGCTAACTATGGCTACACCTTC.

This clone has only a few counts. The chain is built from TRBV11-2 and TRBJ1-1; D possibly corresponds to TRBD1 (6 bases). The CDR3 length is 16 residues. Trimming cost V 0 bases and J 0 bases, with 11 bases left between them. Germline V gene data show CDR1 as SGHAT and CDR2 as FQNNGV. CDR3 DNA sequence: TGTGCCAGCAGCTTAGAGGGGGGGCTGTTGAACACTGAAGCTTTCTTT. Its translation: CASSLEGGLLNTEAFF.

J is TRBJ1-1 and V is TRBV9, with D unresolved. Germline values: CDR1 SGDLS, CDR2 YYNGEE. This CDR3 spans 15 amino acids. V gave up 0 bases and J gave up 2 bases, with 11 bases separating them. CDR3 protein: CASSVDGRTNTEAFF. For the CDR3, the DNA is TGTGCCAGCAGCGTAGATGGCAGAACCAACACTGAAGCTTTCTTT.

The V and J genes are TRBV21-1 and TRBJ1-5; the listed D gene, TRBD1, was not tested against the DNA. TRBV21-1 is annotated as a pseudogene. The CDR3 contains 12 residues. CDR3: CASSKQGQPQHF. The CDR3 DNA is TGTGCCAGCAGCAAACAGGGTCAGCCCCAGCATTTT.

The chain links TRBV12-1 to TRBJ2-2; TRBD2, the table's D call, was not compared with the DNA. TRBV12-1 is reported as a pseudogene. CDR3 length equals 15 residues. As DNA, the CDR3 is TGTGCCAGCAGCTCCGGGACTAGCGACACCGGGGAGCTGTTTTTT. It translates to CASSSGTSDTGELFF.

Here the CDR3 reads CAIRTSGNTGELFF. CDR3 nucleotide sequence: TGTGCCATCAGGACTAGCGGGAACACCGGGGAGCTGTTTTTT. The chain carries TRBV6-4 and TRBJ2-2; 10 bases are a match to TRBD2. V dropped 10 bases and J dropped 1; count of bases not matched to a gene: 3. Per germline, CDR1 MRHNA and CDR2 SNTAGT. This CDR3 has 14 residues.

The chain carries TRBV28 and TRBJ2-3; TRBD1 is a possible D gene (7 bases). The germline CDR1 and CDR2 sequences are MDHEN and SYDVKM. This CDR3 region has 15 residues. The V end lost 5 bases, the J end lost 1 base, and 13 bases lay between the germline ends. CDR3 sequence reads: CASSGGGAGTDTQYF. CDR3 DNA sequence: TGTGCCAGCAGTGGAGGGGGCGCCGGCACAGATACGCAGTATTTT. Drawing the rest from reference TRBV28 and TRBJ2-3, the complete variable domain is DVKVTQSSRYLVKRTGEKVFLECVQDMDHENMFWYRQDPGLGLRLIYFSYDVKMKEKGDIPEGYSVSREKKERFSLILESASTNQTSMYLCASSGGGAGTDTQYFGPGTRLTVL.

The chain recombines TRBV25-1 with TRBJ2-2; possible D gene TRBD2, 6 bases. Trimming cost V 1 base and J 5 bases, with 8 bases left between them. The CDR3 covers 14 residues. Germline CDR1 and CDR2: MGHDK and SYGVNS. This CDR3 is CASSEWRDTGELFF. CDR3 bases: TGTGCCAGCAGTGAATGGAGGGATACCGGGGAGCTGTTTTTT.

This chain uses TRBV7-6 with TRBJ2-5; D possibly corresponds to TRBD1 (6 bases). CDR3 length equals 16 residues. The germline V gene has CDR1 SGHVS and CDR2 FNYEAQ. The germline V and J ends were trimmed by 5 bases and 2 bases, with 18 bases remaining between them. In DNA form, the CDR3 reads TGTGCCAGCAGCCCGGAAACCGGGACACTTCAAGAGACCCAGTACTTC. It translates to CASSPETGTLQETQYF.

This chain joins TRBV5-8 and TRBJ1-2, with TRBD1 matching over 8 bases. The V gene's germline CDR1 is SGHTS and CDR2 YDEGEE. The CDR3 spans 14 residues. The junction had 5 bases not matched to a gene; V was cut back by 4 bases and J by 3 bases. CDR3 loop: CASSAGGEYYGYTF. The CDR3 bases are TGTGCCAGCAGCGCAGGGGGCGAGTACTATGGCTACACCTTC.

The CDR3 DNA sequence: TGTGCCAGCTCACCAAGGGGGGGCTACGAGCAGTACTTC. The encoded protein is CASSPRGGYEQYF. The rearrangement uses TRBV18 and TRBJ2-7; D is perhaps TRBD2 (7 bases). The V end was cut by 2 bases, the J end by 3 bases, with 8 bases between. The CDR3 runs 13 residues. Germline V CDR1 and CDR2: KGHSH, LQKENI.

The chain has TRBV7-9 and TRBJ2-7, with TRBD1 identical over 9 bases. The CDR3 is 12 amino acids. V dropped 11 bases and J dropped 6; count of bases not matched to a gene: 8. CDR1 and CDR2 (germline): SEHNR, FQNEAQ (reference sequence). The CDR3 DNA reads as TGTGCCCTCGAGGGACAGGGAGTCGAGCAGTACTTC. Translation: CALEGQGVEQYF.

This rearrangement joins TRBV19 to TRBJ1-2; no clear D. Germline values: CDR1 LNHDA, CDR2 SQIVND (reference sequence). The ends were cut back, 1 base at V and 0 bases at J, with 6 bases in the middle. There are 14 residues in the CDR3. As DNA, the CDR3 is TGTGCCAGTAGTATAGTCGGATCTAACTATGGCTACACCTTC. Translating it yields CASSIVGSNYGYTF.

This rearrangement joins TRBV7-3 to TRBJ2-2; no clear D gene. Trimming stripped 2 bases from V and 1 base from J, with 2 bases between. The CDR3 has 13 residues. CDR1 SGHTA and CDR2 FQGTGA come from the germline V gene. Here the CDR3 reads CASSLGNTGELFF. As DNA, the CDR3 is TGTGCCAGCAGCTTAGGGAACACCGGGGAGCTGTTTTTT.

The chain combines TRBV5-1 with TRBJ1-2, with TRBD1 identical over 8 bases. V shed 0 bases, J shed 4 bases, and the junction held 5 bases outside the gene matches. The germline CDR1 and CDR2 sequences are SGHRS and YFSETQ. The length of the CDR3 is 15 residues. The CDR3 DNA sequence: TGCGCCAGCAGCTTGGAGCAGGGGGCCAGCTATGGCTACACCTTC. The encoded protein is CASSLEQGASYGYTF.

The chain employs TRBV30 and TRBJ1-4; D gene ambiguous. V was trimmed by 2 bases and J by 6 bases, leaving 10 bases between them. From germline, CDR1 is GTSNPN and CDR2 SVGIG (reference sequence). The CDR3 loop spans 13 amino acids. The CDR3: CAWSPYGYEKLFF. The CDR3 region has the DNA TGTGCCTGGAGTCCCTACGGTTATGAAAAACTGTTTTTT.

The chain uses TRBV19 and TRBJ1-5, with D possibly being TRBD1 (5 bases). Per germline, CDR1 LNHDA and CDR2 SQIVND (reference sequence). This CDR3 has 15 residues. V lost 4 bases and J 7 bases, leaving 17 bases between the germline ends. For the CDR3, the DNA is TGTGCCAGTAGTACCACCGGGACCCAAGGGCAGCCCCAGCATTTT. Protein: CASSTTGTQGQPQHF.

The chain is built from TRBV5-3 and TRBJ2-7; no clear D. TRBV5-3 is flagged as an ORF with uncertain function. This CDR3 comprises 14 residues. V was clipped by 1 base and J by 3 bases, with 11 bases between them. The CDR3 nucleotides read TGTGCCAGAAGCTTGTTCGTCAGCTACTACGAGCAGTACTTC. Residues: CARSLFVSYYEQYF.

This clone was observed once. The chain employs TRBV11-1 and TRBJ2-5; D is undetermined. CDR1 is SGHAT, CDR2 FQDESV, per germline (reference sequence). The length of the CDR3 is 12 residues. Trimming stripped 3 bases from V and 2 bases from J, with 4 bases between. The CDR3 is CASSLKQETQYF. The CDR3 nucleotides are TGTGCCAGCAGCTTGAAGCAAGAGACCCAGTACTTC.

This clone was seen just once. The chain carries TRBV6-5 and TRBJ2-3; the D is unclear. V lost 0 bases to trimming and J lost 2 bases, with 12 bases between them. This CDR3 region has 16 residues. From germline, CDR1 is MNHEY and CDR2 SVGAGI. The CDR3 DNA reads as TGTGCCAGCAGTTACTCGTCGCAGGATACCACAGATACGCAGTATTTT. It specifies CASSYSSQDTTDTQYF.

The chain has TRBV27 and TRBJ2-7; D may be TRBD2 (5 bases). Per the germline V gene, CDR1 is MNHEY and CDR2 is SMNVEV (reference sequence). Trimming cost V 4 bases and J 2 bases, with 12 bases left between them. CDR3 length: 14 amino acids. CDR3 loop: CASSSYTGTYEQYF. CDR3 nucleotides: TGTGCCAGCAGTTCTTACACCGGGACCTACGAGCAGTACTTC.

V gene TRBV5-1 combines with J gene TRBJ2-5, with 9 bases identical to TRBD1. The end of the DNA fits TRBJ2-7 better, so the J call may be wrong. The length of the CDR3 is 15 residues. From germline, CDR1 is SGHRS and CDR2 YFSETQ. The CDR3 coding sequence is TGCGCCAGCGGAACTTGGGACAGGGCCAACTACGAGCAGTACTTC. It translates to CASGTWDRANYEQYF.

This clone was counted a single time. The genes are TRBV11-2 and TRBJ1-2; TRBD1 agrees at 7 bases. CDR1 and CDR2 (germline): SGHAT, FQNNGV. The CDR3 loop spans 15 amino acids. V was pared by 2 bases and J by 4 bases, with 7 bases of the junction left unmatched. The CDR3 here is CASSLYQGQPYGYTF. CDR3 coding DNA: TGTGCCAGCAGCTTATACCAGGGACAGCCCTATGGCTACACCTTC.

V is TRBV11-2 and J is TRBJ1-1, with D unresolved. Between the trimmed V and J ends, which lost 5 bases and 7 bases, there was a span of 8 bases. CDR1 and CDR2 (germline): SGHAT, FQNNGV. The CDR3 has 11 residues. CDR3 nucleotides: TGTGCCAGCAGCCACTGGGGTGAAGCTTTCTTT. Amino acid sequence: CASSHWGEAFF.

The CDR3 bases are TGCGCCAGCAGCCTCGACTCTTTCTACGAGCAGTACTTC. This encodes CASSLDSFYEQYF. V and J are TRBV4-1 and TRBJ2-7; D call uncertain. CDR1 is MGHRA and CDR2 is YSYEKL in the germline V gene. CDR3 size: 13 residues. The ends were cut back, 4 bases at V and 3 bases at J, with 10 bases in the middle.

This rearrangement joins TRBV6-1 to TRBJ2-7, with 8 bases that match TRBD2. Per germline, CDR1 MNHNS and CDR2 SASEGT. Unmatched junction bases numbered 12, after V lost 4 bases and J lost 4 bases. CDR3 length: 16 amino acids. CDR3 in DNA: TGTGCCAGCAGTGTTGGGGTCGGGAGGGCTTCTTACGAGCAGTACTTC. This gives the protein CASSVGVGRASYEQYF.